This T cell receptor beta chain derives from a study of T cell responses to AZD1222 COVID-19 vaccine (dated by TCRdb to the early 2020s). Background for the entire study: TCR sequencing covered fewer than 250 trial participants: 200 to 210 given two doses of AZD1222 and some 25 given two doses of MenACWY control vaccine. Trial participants were enrolled by age into 18-55, 56-69 and 70-plus year subgroups, with around 140, 26 and 57 TCR-sequenced participants respectively. What the work shows at the level of the full study, not this receptor alone: Reportedly, close to half of the unique spike-specific TCRs recognized epitopes lying outside the regions that are mutated in the B.1.351 and B.1.1.7 variants. Vaccine-associated CD4 TCRs spanned the whole spike protein, with dominant responses in regions 160-218 and 743-854. Conclusions about previously exposed vaccinees were limited because only a handful of AZD1222 recipients were SARS-CoV-2 seropositive at baseline. Participants were mostly white British, with more females than males. The authors suggested clonal diversity may have been underestimated. In the small 56-69-year group, the increase in depth fell short of significance, most likely because of low power. Spike-specific TCR breadth and depth rose significantly after two AZD1222 doses compared with day 0 and with MenACWY recipients. No day 14 peak-response samples were available, so repertoires were characterized only after the peak T cell response.

The time point label here, explained by the study, means: about 28 days (+/-7) after the second vaccine dose. Because spike-specific TCR depth and breadth did not differ between the two schedules, AZD1222 recipients who got a second dose at roughly 4 weeks were pooled with those who got a second dose at roughly 12 weeks. Samples from vaccinated people were obtained from the UK trials COV001 and COV002, which included a single-blind randomized controlled phase 2/3 trial of AZD1222 (ChAdOx1 nCoV-19) in healthy adults. For TCRbeta chain sequencing, PBMC samples were collected from trial participants at day 0 and at day 28 after the second dose. Worth noting for this clone: Its antigen is not yet known. No base quality values were provided; no much bigger clone lies one nucleotide off.

V and J are truncated by 6 bases and 0 bases respectively, leaving an intervening sequence of 14 bases. From a lookup of the germline V gene, CDR1 and CDR2 are LGHNA and YNFKEQ. There are 16 amino acids in the CDR3, from cysteine to phenylalanine inclusive. Of all the DNA, just the CDR3 is kept, 48 bases in frame from base 1. The CDR3 regions of human TCRbeta chains were analyzed by immunosequencing. The published analysis was carried out like this. TCRs in the repertoires were compared against a reference library of SARS-CoV-2-specific TCRs that had been generated with the MIRA antigen-specificity platform. Breadth meant the fraction of unique TCRs that were SARS-CoV-2-associated, whereas depth meant the fraction of total T cells that were SARS-CoV-2-associated. Each spike-specific TCR was assigned to its reactive spike region and to a CD4 or CD8 class using the MIRA data. Log10-transformed breadth and depth values were compared by one-way ANOVA with Sidak's multiple comparisons tests. TCRdb mirrors the immuneACCESS table, restricted to in-frame sequences. Some clones are absent from its copies; in checked studies, under half trace to an unresolved V gene, and the reason for the others is unknown. The DNA gave D and trimming, while V, J and clone size come from that table. This sample is represented by more than 120,000 clones; roughly 89% of them were singletons. The leading ten clones occupy roughly 1.7% of the sample.

The chain uses TRBV4-2 and TRBJ1-4; a tentative D call is TRBD1 (6 bases match). Material: peripheral blood, obtained 28 days after the second AZD1222 dose. The receptor was isolated from an adult who received the AZD1222 COVID-19 vaccine. The CDR3 region: CASSEGETATNEKLFF. Here is the DNA: TGTGCCAGCAGTGAGGGGGAAACTGCAACTAATGAAAAACTGTTTTTT.